One and the same sample provided the 13 T cell receptor beta chains below, sequenced in a study of T cell repertoires in cytomegalovirus infection. One entry per CDR3 protein, called by TCRdb with MiXCR from the reads. Here the sample spans over 250,000 distinct CDR3 sequences, 20% to 25% being singletons. These receptors' antigens are unknown. Material: cultured PBMCs, obtained from culture after CMV antigen stimulation. These receptors all stem from a human donor in good health (CMV status not recorded). Some clones in this sample may be carry-over from other donors' samples.

This sequence joins TRBV2 and TRBJ2-1; D possibly corresponds to TRBD2 (6 bases). The CDR3 sequence is 16 residues long. V gave up 3 bases and J gave up 0 bases, with 12 bases separating them. Germline V gene sequence: CDR1 SNHLY, CDR2 FYNNEI. CDR3: CASSEGGLHSYNEQFF. Here the CDR3 DNA reads TGTGCCAGCAGTGAGGGGGGACTGCACTCCTACAATGAGCAGTTCTTC.

V gene TRBV27 combines with J gene TRBJ2-1; perhaps TRBD2 as D (5 bases). Trimming removed 2 bases at V and 6 bases at J, with 14 bases between. Germline CDR1 and CDR2: MNHEY and SMNVEV (reference sequence). The CDR3 sequence is 15 residues long. The CDR3 spells CASSLEVLASNEQFF. The CDR3 DNA sequence: TGTGCCAGCAGTTTAGAAGTGCTAGCAAGCAATGAGCAGTTCTTC.

This clonotype turned up a few times. The chain recombines TRBV4-1 with TRBJ2-7, with 7 bases fitting TRBD2. V was clipped by 0 bases and J by 5 bases; unmatched bases: 7. The germline gives CDR1 MGHRA, CDR2 YSYEKL. This CDR3 contains 15 residues. The CDR3 DNA is TGCGCCAGCAGCCAAGATTCTGGGGGGGACGACGAGCAGTACGTC. Translating it yields CASSQDSGGDDEQYV.

CDR3 protein: CSARNRDRGFDEQFF. As DNA, the CDR3 is TGCAGTGCTAGAAACCGGGACAGGGGATTCGATGAGCAGTTCTTC. The rearrangement joins TRBV20-1 to TRBJ2-1; 10 nucleotides match TRBD1. Unmatched junction bases numbered 9, after V lost 2 bases and J lost 8 bases. The CDR3 length is 15 residues. Looked up from germline, CDR1 is DFQATT and CDR2 is SNEGSKA (reference sequence).

The rearrangement links TRBV7-9 to TRBJ2-1; either TRBD1 or TRBD2 may fit D (5 bases each). This CDR3 is built from 15 residues. Trimming pared 7 bases from V and 4 bases from J, leaving 17 bases between. The germline V gene encodes CDR1 SEHNR and CDR2 FQNEAQ (reference sequence). The CDR3 sequence is CASTLGVADYNEQFF. CDR3 coding DNA: TGTGCCAGCACCCTGGGGGTAGCAGATTACAATGAGCAGTTCTTC.

The CDR3 nucleotides are TGTGCCAGCAGCCAAGAGAGCTGGGATCGTAACTATGGCTACACCTTC. This encodes CASSQESWDRNYGYTF. The chain combines TRBV3-1 with TRBJ1-2; no firm D call. This CDR3 spans 16 amino acids. Germline V lookup: CDR1 LGHDT, CDR2 YNNKEL (reference sequence). V dropped 0 bases and J dropped 1 base, with 12 bases sitting between them.

V and J are TRBV9 and TRBJ2-1, with TRBD2 as a possible D gene (6 bases). Trimming shortened V by 0 bases and J by 5 bases, and 12 bases separated the two germline ends. Germline CDR1 and CDR2: SGDLS and YYNGEE. The CDR3 spans 15 residues. The CDR3 region has the DNA TGTGCCAGCAGCGTAGAATTAGCGGCCAACAATGAGCAGTTCTTC. It yields the protein CASSVELAANNEQFF.

This clonotype was seen more than once but under ten times. This sequence joins TRBV11-2 and TRBJ1-6; no definite D call. Germline CDR1 is SGHAT and CDR2 is FQNNGV. There are 12 residues in the CDR3. The V end was cut by 3 bases, the J end by 8 bases, with 5 bases between. CDR3 loop: CASSLTDSPLHF. In DNA form, the CDR3 reads TGTGCCAGCAGCTTGACGGATTCACCCCTCCACTTT.

The CDR3 here is CASSRTHLLEQYF. The CDR3 bases are TGTGCCAGCAGTCGGACACACCTTCTGGAGCAGTACTTC. The chain combines TRBV6-1 with TRBJ2-7, with D possibly being TRBD1 (5 bases). Germline loops: CDR1 MNHNS, CDR2 SASEGT. This CDR3 spans 13 amino acids. V was trimmed by 5 bases and J by 7 bases, leaving 15 bases between them.

This clonotype has only a few counts. V usage is TRBV2 and J usage is TRBJ2-5, with D possibly being TRBD1 (6 bases). The germline CDR1 and CDR2 sequences are SNHLY and FYNNEI. V was shortened by 8 bases and J by 2 bases, with 12 bases between the two germline ends. The CDR3 runs 13 residues. The CDR3 sequence: CASRGGRQETQYF. CDR3 nucleotides: TGTGCCAGCCGAGGGGGAAGGCAAGAGACCCAGTACTTC. Filled out from reference TRBV2 and TRBJ2-5, the complete variable domain reads EPEVTQTPSHQVTQMGQEVILRCVPISNHLYFYWYRQILGQKVEFLVSFYNNEISEKSEIFDDQFSVERPDGSNFTLKIRSTKLEDSAMYFCASRGGRQETQYFGPGTRLLVL.

The chain has TRBV7-9 and TRBJ2-3; no firm D call. Trimming took 5 bases from V and 2 from J, leaving 23 bases between them. The CDR3 contains 18 residues. Germline V gene data show CDR1 as SEHNR and CDR2 as FQNEAQ (reference sequence). The CDR3 bases are TGTGCCAGCAGCCCAATTAAAGGCCTCAGGAGAGACACAGATACGCAGTATTTT. This encodes CASSPIKGLRRDTDTQYF.

The rearrangement links TRBV4-2 to TRBJ1-2, with 11 bases aligning to TRBD1. The CDR3 length is 16 residues. V was pared by 0 bases and J by 5 bases, with 5 bases of the junction left unmatched. CDR1 is LGHNA, CDR2 YNFKEQ, per germline. CDR3: CASSQDEGTGGYGYTF. DNA of the CDR3: TGTGCCAGCAGCCAAGATGAGGGGACAGGGGGATATGGCTACACCTTC.

This clonotype occurred a few times. V usage is TRBV15 and J usage is TRBJ2-2; 9 nucleotides agree with TRBD2. V was clipped by 5 bases and J by 0 bases; unmatched bases: 4. Germline assignment: CDR1 LNHNV and CDR2 YYDKDF (reference sequence). CDR3 size: 16 residues. The CDR3 bases are TGTGCCACCAGCCAGGGACTAGCTGCGAACACCGGGGAGCTGTTTTTT. It encodes CATSQGLAANTGELFF.